This T cell receptor beta chain appears in the sequencing data of a study of cytomegalovirus exposure and HLA in healthy donors. The CDR3 sequence is 11 residues long. V lost 6 bases, J lost 2 bases, and 5 bases lay in between. Germline V lookup: CDR1 SNHLY, CDR2 FYNNEI. Regarding the study as a whole: Reports indicated that the classifier achieved high specificity and sensitivity in diagnosing cytomegalovirus status. A later analysis found TCR association rates differed by HLA locus, highest for DRB1 and lowest for HLA-C. Altogether, 170 or so TCR beta chains were recorded as cytomegalovirus-associated. One later analysis reportedly identified an Asian-associated ancestry cluster that showed fewer N-insertions than the approximately 700-donor mean.

Use of 60 Vbeta and 13 Jbeta primers characterized the PCR. The data were produced by immunoSEQ multiplex PCR, yet TCRdb's version contains in-frame clones alone and is incomplete. The sample shows around 200,000 clones, around 80% of them seen only once. Worth noting for this clone: What it binds is not known.

The chain links TRBV2 to TRBJ2-7; D unclear. Source material: PBMCs. The sequence came from a girl under 10 years old in good health and CMV-seronegative. The CDR3 region has the DNA TGTGCCAGCAGCCCGGCCTACGAGCAGTACTTC. It translates to CASSPAYEQYF.